This T cell receptor (beta chain) was sequenced in a study of tumor-infiltrating lymphocytes in primary liver carcinoma. Study-wide context: Patients were both men and women, whose ages ran from 30 to 69 years. Study-level findings and limits: Lesser overlap characterized tumor-adjacent and tumor-blood pairs relative to tumor region pairs. Against blood, tumors held a significantly higher top-250-clone fraction (p = 0.039).

Remarks on this clonotype: What it binds is unknown.

From unsorted bulk tissue weighing roughly 19-34 mg, DNA and RNA were co-extracted. These patients lived with chronic HBV infection and had never been treated. CDR1 and CDR2 (germline): MGHRA, YSYEKL. J was trimmed by 6 bases and V by 4 bases; bases with no gene match: 17. The CDR3 has 18 residues. Reverse transcription of about 500 ng total RNA with a constant-region primer produced TCR beta cDNA. Each TCR beta library was derived from three nested multiplex PCR rounds that employed slightly modified ARM-PCR. Investigators reported that the first two PCR rounds, at 10 cycles each, used TRBV1-TRBV30 forward primers with a C-beta reverse primer. TCRdb itself ran the multiplex PCR reads through MiXCR, one entry per CDR3 protein. The sample yields fewer than 80,000 distinct CDR3 sequences, 69% seen once.

The receptor's source is a man aged 35 to 55 with primary liver carcinoma and hepatitis B virus infection. The specimen was tumor-adjacent normal liver tissue. The gene calls are TRBV4-1 and TRBJ1-1; 10 bases align to TRBD1. CDR3 DNA sequence: TGCGCCAGCAGCCCCTCCCCGGGACAGGGGACGGCGTACGCTGAAGCTTTCTTT. Protein: CASSPSPGQGTAYAEAFF.